The T cell receptor (beta chain) described here comes from a study of blood T cell repertoires in COVID-19. At the level of the study: The origin of the acute and convalescent COVID-19 samples was the United States, Italy and Spain.

In germline, CDR1 is MNHEY, CDR2 SVGEGT. The CDR3 is made up of 16 amino acids. Trimming took 6 bases from V and 1 from J; bases not matched to a gene: 10. Original processing notes: Cell counts per sample came from amplifying reference gene primers. Clones were sequenced by immunoSEQ multiplex PCR, and TCRdb holds only the in-frame ones, with some missing. V and J calls plus clone size are reproduced from that table; the DNA served to infer D and trimming. The sample records some 130,000 clones, roughly 90% being singletons. Participant age was about 18 to 89 years, and participants resided in fewer than 25 US areas. Membership in each cohort depended on participant-reported clinical history.

Material: PBMCs or T cells enriched from blood (not recorded which). The V and J genes are TRBV6-2 or TRBV6-3 and TRBJ2-7; 9 bases match TRBD1. The TCR was taken from a woman aged 45-65 years who had recovered from COVID-19. The CDR3 is CASSDPGQGLSYEQYF. In DNA, the CDR3 is TGTGCCAGCAGCGACCCGGGACAGGGTCTTTCCTACGAGCAGTACTTC.